Listed here are 16 T cell receptor beta chains from one sample, sequenced in a study of neurological immune-mediated disorders (dated by TCRdb to 2018 to 2020). The library was made by 5' RACE. The run used an Illumina HiSeq 2500. TCRdb itself trimmed the public reads at Q25 with fastp, ran MiXCR and retained productive beta chains. Each record represents a unique CDR3 protein, reported with the most common genes and DNA among its rows. For this sample there are about 120,000 distinct CDR3 sequences; more than 2.5% appear just once. Together, the top ten hold 1% to 1.5% of the sample. The sample comprised PBMCs. The source of these receptors is a woman in her 30s with multiple sclerosis.

The sample holds many counts of this clonotype. J is TRBJ2-5 and V is TRBV4-1, with 7 positions matching TRBD1. V lost 1 base to trimming and J lost 5 bases; unmatched junction nucleotides: 7. CDR3 length: 15 amino acids. Germline assignment: CDR1 MGHRA and CDR2 YSYEKL. The chain's CDR3 is CASSQGQGVEETQYF. The CDR3 bases are TGCGCCAGCAGCCAAGGGCAGGGGGTTGAGGAGACCCAGTACTTC.

The rearrangement uses TRBV19 and TRBJ2-1; D perhaps matches TRBD1 (6 bases). This CDR3 contains 13 residues. Trimming removed 7 bases at V and 5 bases at J, with 12 bases between. Germline CDR1 LNHDA, CDR2 SQIVND (reference sequence). The CDR3 DNA reads TGTGCCAGTAAGCAGCGGACAGACAATGAGCAGTTCTTC. Translating it yields CASKQRTDNEQFF.

This clonotype was observed at least ten times. V gene TRBV10-2 combines with J gene TRBJ1-2; TRBD1 matches at 8 bases. Germline CDR1 WSHSY, CDR2 SAAADI. CDR3 size: 15 residues. V shed 7 bases, J shed 4 bases, and the junction held 11 bases outside the gene matches. The CDR3 sequence is CASKEGQVFGYGYTF. CDR3 sequence (DNA): TGCGCCAGCAAGGAGGGACAGGTCTTTGGCTATGGCTACACCTTC.

In its sample, this clonotype was seen a few times. A junction boundary mismatches the germline segment, possibly from a read error. The chain links TRBV18 to TRBJ1-5; 9 bases line up with TRBD1. Germline lookup yields CDR1 KGHSH and CDR2 LQKENI. This CDR3 is 21 amino acids long. CDR3 region: CASSPVFTGTGTTYSNQPQNF. The CDR3 DNA sequence: TGTGCCAGCTCACCGGTGTTTACCGGGACAGGGACCACCTATAGCAATCAGCCCCAGAATTTT. Supplemented by reference TRBV18 and TRBJ1-5, the full variable domain reads NAGVMQNPRHLVRRRGQEARLRCSPMKGHSHVYWYRQLPEEGLKFMVYLQKENIIDESGMPKERFSAEFPKEGPSILRIQQVVRGDSAAYFCASSPVFTGTGTTYSNQPQNFGDGTRLSIL.

This clonotype was observed many times. The gene calls are TRBV4-1 and TRBJ1-4; D not certain. Deletions cut 0 bases from V and 6 bases from J, with 11 bases between. Germline V gives CDR1 MGHRA, CDR2 YSYEKL. There are 15 residues in the CDR3. CDR3 residues: CASSQDSARDEKLFF. In nucleotides, the CDR3 is TGCGCCAGCAGCCAAGATTCAGCCCGGGATGAAAAACTGTTTTTT.

This clonotype was observed at least ten times. The gene calls are TRBV5-1 and TRBJ1-6, with 7 bases matching TRBD1. The CDR3 covers 15 residues. The J segment lost 10 bases and the V segment lost 4 bases, leaving 11 bases of the junction unmatched. Per germline, CDR1 SGHRS and CDR2 YFSETQ. The CDR3 DNA is TGCGCCAGCAGCACACGACAGGGAAGCGGATCACCCCTCCACTTT. Protein product: CASSTRQGSGSPLHF.

This clonotype was counted ten times or more. CDR3 residues: CASSESGGTNQPQHF. CDR3 coding DNA: TGTGCCAGCAGTGAATCAGGGGGAACCAATCAGCCCCAGCATTTT. The J gene is TRBJ1-5, the V gene TRBV6-1, with 7 bases aligning to TRBD1. The CDR3 is 15 residues long. Trimming took 2 bases from V and 3 from J; bases not matched to a gene: 4. Looked up from germline, CDR1 is MNHNS and CDR2 is SASEGT.

This clonotype was seen many times. The chain combines TRBV6-5 with TRBJ2-7; D remains unclear. The V and J ends lost 8 bases and 5 bases respectively, with 16 bases between them. CDR1 and CDR2 from the germline V gene are MNHEY and SVGAGI. This CDR3 comprises 13 residues. The CDR3 here is CASQTLNTDEQYF. For the CDR3, the DNA is TGTGCCAGCCAGACTCTGAACACGGACGAGCAGTACTTC.

This clonotype was observed at least ten times. The chain uses TRBV29-1 and TRBJ2-7, with D possibly TRBD2 on 6 matching bases. Germline V CDR1 and CDR2: SQVTM, ANQGSEA. Trimming cost V 4 bases and J 0 bases, with 13 bases left between them. This CDR3 comprises 14 residues. The CDR3 bases are TGCAGCGTTGTTGGGAGGCCGACCTCCTACGAGCAGTACTTC. Encoded protein: CSVVGRPTSYEQYF.

This clonotype was recorded at least ten times. The CDR3 loop reads CASSLRDQLGDTQYF. For the CDR3, the DNA is TGTGCCAGTAGTCTCCGGGACCAACTGGGGGATACGCAGTATTTT. J is TRBJ2-3 and V is TRBV19; D is possibly TRBD1 or TRBD2 (5 bases each). The germline gives CDR1 LNHDA, CDR2 SQIVND (reference sequence). V lost 5 bases and J lost 6, with 18 bases in between. The CDR3 has 15 amino acids.

Many counts were recorded for this clonotype. The chain combines TRBV5-5 with TRBJ2-3; tentatively, D is TRBD1 (6 bases). V was shortened by 2 bases and J by 6 bases, with 13 bases between the two germline ends. The CDR3 covers 14 residues. The V gene's germline CDR1 is SGHKS and CDR2 YYEKEE (reference sequence). CDR3: CASSLGQFSDTQYF. CDR3 sequence (DNA): TGTGCCAGCAGCTTAGGACAGTTCAGCGATACGCAGTATTTT.

There are many counts of this clonotype. The rearrangement links TRBV27 to TRBJ2-7; D unclear. The CDR3 is 13 amino acids. V shed 0 bases and J shed 3 bases, with 6 bases lying between them. The germline V gene encodes CDR1 MNHEY and CDR2 SMNVEV (reference sequence). The CDR3 sequence is CASSLSPFYEQYF. CDR3 nucleotides: TGTGCCAGCAGTTTATCGCCATTCTACGAGCAGTACTTC.

This clonotype was recorded many times. The chain couples TRBV20-1 to TRBJ1-5; 8 bases are shared with TRBD1. CDR1 DFQATT and CDR2 SNEGSKA come from the germline V gene (reference sequence). The trim removed 3 bases at V and 7 bases at J, leaving 8 bases unmatched. This CDR3 has 14 residues. The CDR3 DNA reads as TGCAGTGCTAGTGACAGGGGTGGGGCACAGCCCCAGCATTTT. It codes for CSASDRGGAQPQHF.

This clonotype has at least ten counts. The genes are TRBV20-1 and TRBJ2-3; D is perhaps TRBD1 (6 bases). The CDR3 runs to 13 residues. Per germline, CDR1 DFQATT and CDR2 SNEGSKA (reference sequence). Trimming pared 6 bases from V and 1 base from J, leaving 11 bases between. CDR3 in amino acids: CSAAWTGTDTQYF. DNA of the CDR3: TGCAGTGCGGCCTGGACAGGCACAGATACGCAGTATTTT.

This clonotype was counted many times. The chain uses TRBV12-3 or TRBV12-4 and TRBJ2-7, with 9 bases fitting TRBD2. The CDR3 is 14 residues long. The junction had 7 bases not matched to a gene; V was cut back by 7 bases and J by 3 bases. The CDR3 here is CASKPTSGSYEQYF. Written as DNA, the CDR3 is TGTGCCAGCAAACCGACTAGCGGTAGCTACGAGCAGTACTTC.

This clonotype has at least ten counts. The chain carries TRBV6-6 and TRBJ2-3; D is unclear. The ends were cut back, 7 bases at V and 2 bases at J, with 10 bases in the middle. CDR3 length: 13 amino acids. CDR1 is MNHNY and CDR2 is SVGAGI in the germline V gene (reference sequence). CDR3 sequence: CASTHLNTDTQYF. The CDR3 DNA follows: TGTGCCAGCACCCACCTAAACACAGATACGCAGTATTTT.